This TCR beta chain came from a study of shared clonotypes between healthy human individuals. Study context: Per donor, three plates held CD4 naive cells, three held CD4 memory, two held CD8 naive and one held CD8 memory. Overall study findings and caveats: The four-donor shared clonotypes exceeded non-shared clonotypes in generation probability, with non-shared ones scoring lower.

For each subset, genomic DNA was distributed in equal portions over several immunoSEQ plates. Using immunoSEQ multiplex PCR, the repertoire was profiled, and TCRdb retains in-frame clones only, with some absent. Among 1,100,000 or so clones listed, about 80% were seen once. As regards this clone: What it binds is not known.

The source material was memory CD4+ T cells from PBMCs. The subset denotes: CD45RA-negative fraction. This TCR derives from a man between 18 and 29 years old in good health. Some clones in this sample may be carry-over from other donors' samples.

The CDR3 loop is CSAIPGDTQYF. CDR3 in DNA: TGCAGTGCTATCCCAGGGGATACGCAGTATTTT. V is TRBV20-1 and J is TRBJ2-3; D perhaps matches TRBD1 (5 bases). Germline V gene lookup returns CDR1 DFQATT and CDR2 SNEGSKA (reference sequence). This CDR3 region has 11 residues. Trimming removed 4 bases at V and 6 bases at J, with 8 bases between.